The text below deals with one TCR beta chain. Its target is unknown. 60 Vbeta and 13 Jbeta primers were used in PCR. Here immunoSEQ multiplex PCR was the method, and the copy in TCRdb shows in-frame clones only, minus some. The repertoire holds about 120,000 clones, with about 80% as singletons. In germline, CDR1 is ENHRY, CDR2 SYGVKD. The CDR3 consists of 14 residues. Losses at the gene ends were 9 bases for V and 0 bases for J; bases not matched to a gene: 7. These data originate in a study of cytomegalovirus exposure and HLA in healthy donors. General study results and limits: Association of a missense DCLRE1C variant with TCR beta V- and J-gene trimming was reported in a later analysis.

The chain carries TRBV10-3 and TRBJ2-5, with 7 bases that match TRBD1. This clonotype originated in a female donor in good health and CMV-seronegative. The sequenced sample consisted of PBMCs. The CDR3 spells CAIREGAYQETQYF. As DNA, the CDR3 is TGTGCCATACGTGAGGGGGCTTACCAAGAGACCCAGTACTTC.